These T cell receptor beta chains were read from a single sample in a study of T cells in Graves' hyperthyroidism and ophthalmopathy. MiXCR, run by TCRdb on the multiplex PCR reads, gives a single entry per CDR3 protein. This sample has 300,000 or so distinct CDR3 sequences; 21% occur once, and the top ten carry less than 65%. Specimen: blood. The receptors derive from a woman aged 45-59 years with Graves' hyperthyroidism. CDR3s include the opening cysteine and the closing phenylalanine or tryptophan. The D gene is left open where the match is weak. Only part of the rows carry a size: once, few, many, or a class if the clone is expanded.

>TRBJ2-5|few|-|TRBV20-1
CSARVPGPETQYF
TGCAGTGCTAGAGTGCCAGGGCCGGAGACCCAGTACTTC
>TRBJ2-3|many|TRBD1|TRBV20-1
CSARDRTGLMYTQYF
TGCAGTGCTAGAGATCGGACAGGGTTGATGTATACGCAGTATTTT
>TRBJ2-7|few|-|TRBV20-1
CSARGGNYEQYF
TGCAGTGCTAGAGGGGGGAACTACGAGCAGTACTTC
>TRBJ1-1|many|-|TRBV5-1
CASSLDGQPNTEAFF
TGCGCCAGCAGCTTGGATGGACAGCCAAACACTGAAGCTTTCTTT
>TRBJ2-7|many|TRBD2|TRBV30
CAWTGGPNEQYF
TGTGCCTGGACGGGAGGGCCCAACGAGCAGTACTTC
>TRBJ2-2|many|TRBD2|TRBV12-3/TRBV12-4
CASRTTSGVTGELFF
TGTGCCAGCAGAACCACTAGCGGAGTCACCGGGGAGCTGTTTTTT
>TRBJ2-3|few|-|TRBV11-2
CASSFGITDTQYF
TGTGCCAGCAGCTTCGGTATCACAGATACGCAGTATTTT
>TRBJ2-2|few|TRBD2|TRBV27
CASSVTSGYTGELFF
TGTGCCAGCAGTGTGACTAGCGGCTACACCGGGGAGCTGTTTTTT
>TRBJ2-1|-|-|TRBV9
CASSPPGPLYNEQFF
TGTGCCAGCAGCCCGCCTGGACCACTTTACAATGAGCAGTTCTTC
>TRBJ1-6|many|-|TRBV30
CAWSPGNSPLHF
TGTGCCTGGAGTCCCGGTAATTCACCCCTCCACTTT
>TRBJ1-4|many|-|TRBV12-3/TRBV12-4
CASSTARDEKLFF
TGTGCCAGCAGCACAGCGAGGGATGAAAAACTGTTTTTT
>TRBJ2-1|many|TRBD2|TRBV7-6
CASSLGGGTTSSYNEQFF
TGTGCCAGCAGCTTAGGGGGAGGGACTACAAGCTCCTACAATGAGCAGTTCTTC
>TRBJ2-7|-|TRBD2|TRBV5-5
CASSLAPPVGGGYEQYF
TGTGCCAGCAGCTTGGCCCCTCCGGTGGGGGGGGGCTACGAGCAGTACTTC
>TRBJ1-5|-|TRBD1|TRBV2
CASSGRGTGDQPQHF
TGTGCCAGCAGTGGGCGCGGGACAGGGGATCAGCCCCAGCATTTT
>TRBJ2-2|many|TRBD2|TRBV2
CASSELAGDGELFF
TGTGCCAGCAGTGAACTAGCGGGAGACGGGGAGCTGTTTTTT
>TRBJ2-1|many|TRBD1|TRBV7-9
CASSSTGGGSQSSYNEQFF
TGTGCCAGCAGCTCGACAGGGGGCGGATCTCAGAGCTCCTACAATGAGCAGTTCTTC
>TRBJ1-3|-|-|TRBV20-1
CSAMSRVSGNTIYF
TGCAGTGCTATGAGCAGGGTCTCTGGAAACACCATATATTTT
>TRBJ2-1|many|-|TRBV10-3
CALRGRESNEQFF
TGTGCCCTACGGGGCCGGGAGTCCAATGAGCAGTTCTTC
>TRBJ1-3|-|-|TRBV18
CASSQGAGDTIYF
TGTGCCAGCTCACAAGGAGCAGGCGACACCATATATTTT
>TRBJ2-6|-|-|TRBV5-5
CASSPTFWGPGANVLTF
TGTGCCAGCAGCCCCACGTTCTGGGGGCCTGGGGCCAACGTCCTGACTTTC
>TRBJ1-6|-|-|TRBV28
CASMIGSYNSPLHF
TGTGCCAGCATGATAGGCTCCTATAATTCACCCCTCCACTTT
>TRBJ2-4|many|TRBD1|TRBV3-1
CASSQGWTGLIAKNIQYF
TGTGCCAGCAGCCAAGGCTGGACAGGACTCATAGCCAAAAACATTCAGTACTTC
>TRBJ1-1|many|TRBD1|TRBV6-2/TRBV6-3
CASRYTGGEEAFF
TGTGCCAGCAGATACACAGGGGGCGAAGAAGCTTTCTTT
>TRBJ2-5|few|TRBD2|TRBV29-1
CSVPGLAGETQYF
TGCAGCGTTCCGGGACTAGCAGGAGAGACCCAGTACTTC
>TRBJ1-2|-|-|TRBV28
CASSLAGAYGYTF
TGTGCCAGCAGTTTAGCGGGGGCCTATGGCTACACCTTC
>TRBJ2-5|few|-|TRBV5-1
CASSYGTKEAQYF
TGCGCCAGCAGCTATGGGACCAAGGAGGCCCAGTACTTC
>TRBJ1-1|many|-|TRBV2
CASSAQGWTEAFF
TGTGCCAGCAGCGCACAGGGATGGACTGAAGCTTTCTTT
>TRBJ2-6|many|-|TRBV20-1
CSARASGANVLTF
TGCAGTGCTAGGGCCTCTGGGGCCAACGTCCTGACTTTC
>TRBJ2-1|many|TRBD2|TRBV27
CASRGLAGFEQFF
TGTGCCAGCAGGGGGCTAGCGGGATTCGAGCAGTTCTTC
>TRBJ2-4|few|-|TRBV5-6
CASSSRGPSKNIQYF
TGTGCCAGCAGCAGCAGGGGTCCCTCCAAAAACATTCAGTACTTC
>TRBJ2-2|-|-|TRBV20-1
CSARRGGENTGELFF
TGCAGTGCTAGAAGGGGGGGGGAGAACACCGGGGAGCTGTTTTTT